Reported below is one T cell receptor (beta chain). Its cognate antigen has yet to be identified. Base qualities are not recorded, but no much larger clone differs from it by a single base. The CDR3 has 14 amino acids, counting the end cysteine and phenylalanine. The kept DNA is CDR3 alone, 42 bases in frame from the first base. V loses 1 base of germline sequence and J loses 3 bases, and the interval between the two ends is 8 bases. Taken from the germline V gene, the CDR1 and CDR2 loops are MNHEY and SVGEGT. Synthesis of TCR cDNA relied on 5'RACE template switching, a step that introduced a universal primer site along with unique molecular identifiers. cDNA synthesis was primed from both the TCR alpha and TCR beta constant segments. Two PCR steps were used to amplify libraries, with sample barcodes and sequencing adapters being added in the second step. Sequencing of libraries was performed on Illumina HiSeq 2500 (2x100 bp) or NovaSeq (2x150 bp). Regarding the original processing steps: MIGEC handled demultiplexing of reads and collapsing into UMI consensus sequences, while MiXCR performed V(D)J alignment. Using edgeR on replicate PBMC samples, clonotypes were called vaccine-responding if FDR was below 0.01 and the log2 fold change was above 5 up to day 15. Bulk clonotypes were assigned CD4 or CD8 identity according to which sequenced CD4 or CD8 repertoire held them at higher abundance. TCRdb reanalyzed the raw reads on its own, using fastp at Q25 for trimming and MiXCR for clone calling, and kept in-frame beta chains. Each CDR3 protein gets just one entry, which takes the most common genes and DNA from the rows behind it. Clone size and V and J calls follow TCRdb, not the original study. The sample profile shows under 550,000 distinct CDR3 sequences; less than 25% of them were found once. Approximately 16% of the sample goes to the ten largest clones.

The data were taken from a study of T cells after yellow fever vaccination (dated by TCRdb to 2018 to 2020). In terms of the full investigation: The SMART-Seq v4 Ultra Low Input RNA kit was used to prepare libraries from fractions with low cell numbers. To track T-cell clones before and after primary and booster YFV17D yellow fever vaccination, bulk TCR alpha and beta repertoires were sequenced longitudinally. Two healthy male donors made up the cohort, one aged 18 to 30 years and the other aged 30 to 39 years. Bulk PBMC replicates and cell subsets were isolated from blood drawn at multiple timepoints before and after both primary and secondary immunization. Broad study findings and their caveats: Because the study included only a couple of donors, the extent to which the findings can be generalized is limited. After the booster, most of the clones that had expanded following primary vaccination were detected again (almost 98% of CD4 and roughly nine tenths of CD8), which suggests that memory was broadly maintained. A small share of clonotypes was detected in both CD4 and CD8 compartments, with the overlap likely arising from convergent recombination. Because abundant contaminating clonotypes from the bulk population could be contained in FACS-sorted repertoires, computational filtering was required. Compared with the primary T-cell response, the secondary T-cell response was faster but weaker, reaching its peak on day 5 rather than on day 15.

The treatment or condition label on this specimen signifies: live attenuated yellow fever vaccine strain. Two biological replicates of bulk PBMCs were collected at each blood-draw timepoint. A standard Ficoll-Paque protocol was used to isolate PBMCs from peripheral blood. TriZol was used to extract RNA from bulk PBMCs, from CD4 and CD8 fractions, and from dextramer-positive and dextramer-negative fractions. The sequence links TRBV6-2 or TRBV6-3 to TRBJ2-3, with the D gene uncertain. The TCR originated in a man younger than 35 who received the YFV17D yellow fever vaccine. The sample consisted of PBMCs, taken about 20 days after the first yellow fever vaccination. The sequence in DNA is TGTGCCAGCAGTTACTTCGGGCTGACAGATACGCAGTATTTT. Translation gives CASSYFGLTDTQYF.